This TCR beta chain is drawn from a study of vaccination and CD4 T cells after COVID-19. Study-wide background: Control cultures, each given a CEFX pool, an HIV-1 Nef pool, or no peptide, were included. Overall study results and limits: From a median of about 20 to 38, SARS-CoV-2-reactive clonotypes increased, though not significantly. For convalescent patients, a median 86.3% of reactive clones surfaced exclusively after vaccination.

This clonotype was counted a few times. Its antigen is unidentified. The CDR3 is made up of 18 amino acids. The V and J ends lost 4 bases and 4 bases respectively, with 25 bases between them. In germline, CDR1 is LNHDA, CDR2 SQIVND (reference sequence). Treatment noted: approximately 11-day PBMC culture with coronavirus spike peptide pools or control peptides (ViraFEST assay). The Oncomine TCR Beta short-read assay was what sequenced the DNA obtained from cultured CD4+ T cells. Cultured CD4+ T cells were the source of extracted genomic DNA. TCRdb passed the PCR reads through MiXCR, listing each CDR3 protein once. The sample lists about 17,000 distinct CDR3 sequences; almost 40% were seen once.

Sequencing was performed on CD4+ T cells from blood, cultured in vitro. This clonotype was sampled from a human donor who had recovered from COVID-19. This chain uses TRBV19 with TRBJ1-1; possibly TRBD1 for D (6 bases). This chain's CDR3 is CASSTSRGRRLPTTEAFF. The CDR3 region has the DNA TGTGCCAGTAGTACGTCCCGGGGGCGCCGGCTCCCCACCACTGAAGCTTTCTTT. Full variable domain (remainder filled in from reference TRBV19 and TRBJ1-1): DGGITQSPKYLFRKEGQNVTLSCEQNLNHDAMYWYRQDPGQGLRLIYYSQIVNDFQKGDIAEGYSVSREKKESFPLTVTSAQKNPTAFYLCASSTSRGRRLPTTEAFFGQGTRLTVV.